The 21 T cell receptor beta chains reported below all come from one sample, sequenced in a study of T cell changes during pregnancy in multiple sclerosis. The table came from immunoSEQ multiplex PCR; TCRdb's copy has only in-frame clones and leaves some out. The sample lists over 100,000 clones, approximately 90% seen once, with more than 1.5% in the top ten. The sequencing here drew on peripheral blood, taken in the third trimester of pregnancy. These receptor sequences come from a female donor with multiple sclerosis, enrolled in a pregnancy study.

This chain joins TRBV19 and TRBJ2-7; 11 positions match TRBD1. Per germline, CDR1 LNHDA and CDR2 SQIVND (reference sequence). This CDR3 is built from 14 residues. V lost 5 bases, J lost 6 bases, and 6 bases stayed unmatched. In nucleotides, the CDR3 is TGTGCCAGTAGTCCGGACAGGGGGCAATCCGAGCAGTACTTC. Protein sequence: CASSPDRGQSEQYF.

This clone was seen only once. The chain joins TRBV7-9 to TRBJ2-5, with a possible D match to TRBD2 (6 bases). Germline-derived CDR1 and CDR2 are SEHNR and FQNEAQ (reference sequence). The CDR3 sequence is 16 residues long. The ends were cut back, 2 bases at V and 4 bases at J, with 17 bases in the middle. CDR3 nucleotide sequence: TGTGCCAGCAGCTTAAGCGGGCTAGCCTCGGGAGAGACCCAGTACTTC. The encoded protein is CASSLSGLASGETQYF.

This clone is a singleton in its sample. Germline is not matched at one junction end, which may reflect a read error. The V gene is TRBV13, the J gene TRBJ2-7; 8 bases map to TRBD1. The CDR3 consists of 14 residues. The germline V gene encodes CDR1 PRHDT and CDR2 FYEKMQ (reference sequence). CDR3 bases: TGTGCCAGCAGCATAGGACAGGGTCCGTACGAGCAGTACTTC. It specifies CASSIGQGPYEQYF.

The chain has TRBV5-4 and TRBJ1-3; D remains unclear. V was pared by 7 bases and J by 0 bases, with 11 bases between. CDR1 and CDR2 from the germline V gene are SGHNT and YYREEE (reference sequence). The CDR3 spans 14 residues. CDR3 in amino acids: CASWSRDSGNTIYF. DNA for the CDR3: TGTGCCAGCTGGTCCCGGGACTCTGGAAACACCATATATTTT.

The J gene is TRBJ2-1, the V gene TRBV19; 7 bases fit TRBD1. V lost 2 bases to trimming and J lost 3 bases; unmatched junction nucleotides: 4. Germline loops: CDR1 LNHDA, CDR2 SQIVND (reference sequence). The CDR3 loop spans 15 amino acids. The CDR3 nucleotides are TGTGCCAGTAGTATATCCCACAGGGGCTACAATGAGCAGTTCTTC. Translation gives CASSISHRGYNEQFF.

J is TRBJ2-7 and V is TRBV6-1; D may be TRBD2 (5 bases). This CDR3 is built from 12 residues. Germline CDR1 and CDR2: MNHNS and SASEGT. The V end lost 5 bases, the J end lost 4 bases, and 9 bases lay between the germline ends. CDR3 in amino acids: CASSSGFYEQYF. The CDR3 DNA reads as TGTGCCAGCAGTTCGGGGTTTTACGAGCAGTACTTC.

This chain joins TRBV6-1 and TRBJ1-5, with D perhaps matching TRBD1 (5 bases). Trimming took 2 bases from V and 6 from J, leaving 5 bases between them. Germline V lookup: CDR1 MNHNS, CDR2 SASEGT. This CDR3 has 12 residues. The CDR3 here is CASSERGQPQHF. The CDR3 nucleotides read TGTGCCAGCAGTGAAAGGGGTCAGCCCCAGCATTTT.

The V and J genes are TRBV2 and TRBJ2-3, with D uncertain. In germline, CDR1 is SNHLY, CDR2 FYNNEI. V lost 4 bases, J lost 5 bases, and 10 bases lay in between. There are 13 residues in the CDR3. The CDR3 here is CASSVIVGDTQYF. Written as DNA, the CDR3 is TGTGCCAGCAGTGTCATCGTCGGAGATACGCAGTATTTT.

The CDR3 DNA follows: TGCGCCAGCAGCTGGGACAGGGGGGACGGGGAGCTGTTTTTT. This translates into CASSWDRGDGELFF. The genes are TRBV5-1 and TRBJ2-2, with 11 bases matching TRBD1. Germline assignment: CDR1 SGHRS and CDR2 YFSETQ. V lost 3 bases and J lost 7; bases outside the gene matches: 2. The CDR3 runs 14 residues. Supplemented by reference TRBV5-1 and TRBJ2-2, the full variable domain reads KAGVTQTPRYLIKTRGQQVTLSCSPISGHRSVSWYQQTPGQGLQFLFEYFSETQRNKGNFPGRFSGRQFSNSRSEMNVSTLELGDSALYLCASSWDRGDGELFFGEGSRLTVL.

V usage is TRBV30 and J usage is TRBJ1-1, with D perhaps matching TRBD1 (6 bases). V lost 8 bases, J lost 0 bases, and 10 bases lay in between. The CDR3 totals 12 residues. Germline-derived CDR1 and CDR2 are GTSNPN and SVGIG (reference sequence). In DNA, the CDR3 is TGTGCCGGAGGGGGGGTGAACACTGAAGCTTTCTTT. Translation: CAGGGVNTEAFF.

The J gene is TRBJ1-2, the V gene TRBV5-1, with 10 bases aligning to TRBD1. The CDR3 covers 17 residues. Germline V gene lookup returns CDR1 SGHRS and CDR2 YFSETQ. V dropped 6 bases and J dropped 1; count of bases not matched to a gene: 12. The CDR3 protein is CASNLLGQGEVNYGYTF. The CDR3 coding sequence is TGCGCCAGCAACCTCCTCGGACAGGGGGAGGTTAACTATGGCTACACCTTC.

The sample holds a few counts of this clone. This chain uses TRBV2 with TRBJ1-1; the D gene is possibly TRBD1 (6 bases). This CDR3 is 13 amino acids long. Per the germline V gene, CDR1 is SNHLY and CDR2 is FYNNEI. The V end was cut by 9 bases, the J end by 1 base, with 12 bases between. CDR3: CASSWTANTEAFF. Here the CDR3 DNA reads TGTGCCAGTTCTTGGACAGCGAACACTGAAGCTTTCTTT.

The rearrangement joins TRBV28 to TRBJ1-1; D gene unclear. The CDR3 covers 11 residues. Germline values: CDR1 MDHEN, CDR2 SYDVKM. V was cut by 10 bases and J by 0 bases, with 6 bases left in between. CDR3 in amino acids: CAISLNTEAFF. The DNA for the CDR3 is TGTGCCATTAGTTTGAACACTGAAGCTTTCTTT.

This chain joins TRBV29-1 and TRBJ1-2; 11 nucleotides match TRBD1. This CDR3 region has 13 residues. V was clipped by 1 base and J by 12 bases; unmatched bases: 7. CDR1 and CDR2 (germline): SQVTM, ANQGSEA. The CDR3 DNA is TGCAGCGTTGAAGTAGGGACAGGGGGTTTCAACACCTTC. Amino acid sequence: CSVEVGTGGFNTF.

As DNA, the CDR3 is TGCGCCAGCACTCAGACAGTGAACACAGATACGCAGTATTTT. The encoded protein is CASTQTVNTDTQYF. The rearrangement uses TRBV5-1 and TRBJ2-3, with D possibly being TRBD1 (5 bases). V was pared by 6 bases and J by 2 bases, with 13 bases between. CDR3 size: 14 residues. The germline V gene encodes CDR1 SGHRS and CDR2 YFSETQ.

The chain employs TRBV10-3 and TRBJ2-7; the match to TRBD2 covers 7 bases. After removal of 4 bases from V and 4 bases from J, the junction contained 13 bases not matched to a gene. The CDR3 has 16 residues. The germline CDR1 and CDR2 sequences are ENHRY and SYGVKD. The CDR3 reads CAISVKEGGPQYEQYF. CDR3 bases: TGTGCCATCAGTGTTAAGGAGGGAGGGCCCCAATACGAGCAGTACTTC.

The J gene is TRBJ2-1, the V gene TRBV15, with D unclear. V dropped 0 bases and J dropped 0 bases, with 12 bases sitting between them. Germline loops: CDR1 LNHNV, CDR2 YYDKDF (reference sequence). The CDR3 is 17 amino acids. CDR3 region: CATSRDRASSSYNEQFF. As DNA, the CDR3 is TGTGCCACCAGCAGAGATCGTGCCTCGAGCTCCTACAATGAGCAGTTCTTC.

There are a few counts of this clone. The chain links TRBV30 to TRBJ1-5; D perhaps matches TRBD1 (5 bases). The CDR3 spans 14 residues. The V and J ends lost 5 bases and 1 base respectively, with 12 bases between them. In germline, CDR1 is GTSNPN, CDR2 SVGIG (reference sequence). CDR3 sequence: CAWGGAASNQPQHF. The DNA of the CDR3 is TGTGCCTGGGGTGGGGCAGCCAGCAATCAGCCCCAGCATTTT.

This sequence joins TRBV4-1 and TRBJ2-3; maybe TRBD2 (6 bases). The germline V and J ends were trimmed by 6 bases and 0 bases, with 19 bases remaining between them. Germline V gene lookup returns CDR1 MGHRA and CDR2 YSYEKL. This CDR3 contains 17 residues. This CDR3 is CASSPAPGGVSTDTQYF. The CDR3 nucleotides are TGCGCCAGCAGTCCCGCCCCCGGAGGGGTAAGCACAGATACGCAGTATTTT.

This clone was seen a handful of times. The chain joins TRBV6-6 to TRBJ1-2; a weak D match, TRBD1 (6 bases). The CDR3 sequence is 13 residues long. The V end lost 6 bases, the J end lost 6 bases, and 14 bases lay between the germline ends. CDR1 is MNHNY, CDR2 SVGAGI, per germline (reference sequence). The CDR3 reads CASSHGGADGYTF. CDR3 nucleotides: TGTGCCAGCAGCCATGGGGGCGCGGATGGCTACACCTTC.

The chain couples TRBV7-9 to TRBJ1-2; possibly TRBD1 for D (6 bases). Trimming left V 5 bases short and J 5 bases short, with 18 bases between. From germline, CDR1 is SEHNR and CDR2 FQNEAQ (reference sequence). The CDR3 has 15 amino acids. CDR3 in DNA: TGTGCCAGCAGCCCCGTCGGACAGCAATCTTATGGCTACACCTTC. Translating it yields CASSPVGQQSYGYTF.